This paragraph reports one T cell receptor beta chain. Its cognate antigen is unknown. Primers for the PCR totalled 60 Vbeta and 13 Jbeta. Clones were sequenced by immunoSEQ multiplex PCR, and TCRdb holds only the in-frame ones, with some missing. Of more than 90,000 clones in the sample, 78% were seen once. Germline V gene lookup returns CDR1 LGHNA and CDR2 YNFKEQ. The CDR3 loop spans 15 amino acids. J lost 8 bases, V lost 3 bases, and 4 bases had no gene match. These data come from a study of cytomegalovirus exposure and HLA in healthy donors. Whole-study results and caveats: A later look showed TCR association rates differing by HLA locus, highest for DRB1 and lowest for HLA-C. Judged likely to be a sequencing artifact was a cluster of highly shared sequence variants. TCR beta chains numbering some 160 were designated cytomegalovirus-associated. Most TCRs appeared rarely, but some public TCRs recurred in many donors.

J is TRBJ2-1 and V is TRBV4-2, with 13 bases aligning to TRBD2. The sequenced sample was PBMCs. The clonotype comes from a woman in her 40s in good health and CMV-seronegative. CDR3 residues: CASSQGTSGNHEQFF. In DNA form, the CDR3 reads TGTGCCAGCAGCCAGGGGACTAGCGGGAACCATGAGCAGTTCTTC.